What follows are 24 T cell receptor beta chains derived from one specimen sequenced in a study of T cells in Graves' hyperthyroidism and ophthalmopathy. The source material, RNA transcripts, was used to amplify TCR beta CDR3 regions. The primer set for the first-round RT-PCR of the TCR CDR3 was HTBI. TCRdb called the multiplex PCR reads again in MiXCR, with one record for every CDR3 protein. The sample has about 500,000 distinct CDR3 sequences, roughly a sixth seen once. The material sequenced was blood. These receptor sequences come from a woman aged 18-29 years with Graves' ophthalmopathy.

This clonotype was recorded many times. Here the CDR3 DNA reads TGTGCCAGCAGCCTCGGGGTAGCGGGGCGCTACGAGCAGTACTTC. Protein product: CASSLGVAGRYEQYF. This chain links TRBV9 with TRBJ2-7; the match to TRBD2 covers 8 bases. V lost 4 bases to trimming and J lost 3 bases; unmatched junction nucleotides: 9. Germline V gene lookup returns CDR1 SGDLS and CDR2 YYNGEE. The CDR3 totals 15 residues.

The gene calls are TRBV6-1 and TRBJ2-1, with 9 nucleotides matching TRBD2. This CDR3 is built from 13 residues. V was clipped by 7 bases and J by 9 bases; unmatched bases: 7. CDR1 and CDR2 from the germline V gene are MNHNS and SASEGT. The CDR3 here is CASKRGGAGEQFF. CDR3 DNA: TGTGCCAGCAAACGCGGGGGGGCCGGTGAGCAGTTCTTC.

This clonotype has a count of ten or more. The chain is built from TRBV7-9 and TRBJ1-6; 7 bases are a match to TRBD1. The CDR3 is 16 amino acids. V lost 1 base and J lost 15; bases outside the gene matches: 15. CDR1 and CDR2 from the germline V gene are SEHNR and FQNEAQ (reference sequence). The CDR3 region is CASSLDDGQAARNLHF. CDR3 bases: TGTGCCAGCAGCTTAGATGACGGACAGGCGGCAAGGAACCTCCACTTT.

The chain uses TRBV28 and TRBJ2-1, with 9 bases matching TRBD1. The junction had 12 bases not matched to a gene; V was cut back by 5 bases and J by 7 bases. CDR3 length: 16 residues. Germline V gene sequence: CDR1 MDHEN, CDR2 SYDVKM. CDR3 DNA sequence: TGTGCCAGCAGTCCAGACAGGGGGGCGAATGGGAATGAGCAGTTCTTC. It encodes CASSPDRGANGNEQFF.

This chain uses TRBV28 with TRBJ2-7; 8 nucleotides match TRBD2. The CDR3 runs to 16 residues. V shed 4 bases, J shed 3 bases, and the junction held 11 bases outside the gene matches. Germline V CDR1 and CDR2: MDHEN, SYDVKM. The DNA for the CDR3 is TGTGCCAGCAGTTCGTTATATAGCGGGACCGACTACGAGCAGTACTTC. Protein sequence: CASSSLYSGTDYEQYF.

This clonotype has only a few counts. The chain has TRBV9 and TRBJ2-7; TRBD1 might be the D (7 bases). The V gene's germline CDR1 is SGDLS and CDR2 YYNGEE. The CDR3 runs 15 residues. Trimming took off 0 bases at V and 3 bases at J, with 13 bases between the two ends. In nucleotides, the CDR3 is TGTGCCAGCAGCGTAGGTGGGGGGACAGTCTACGAGCAGTACTTC. As protein: CASSVGGGTVYEQYF.

This clonotype was counted between two and nine times. V gene TRBV24-1 combines with J gene TRBJ2-1, with D uncertain. The germline V gene encodes CDR1 KGHDR and CDR2 SFDVKD. The CDR3 spans 13 residues. V was trimmed by 5 bases and J by 8 bases, leaving 12 bases between them. This CDR3 reads CATSAPERYEQFF. CDR3 DNA: TGTGCCACCAGTGCCCCCGAGAGGTATGAGCAGTTCTTC.

This clonotype was observed many times. The chain employs TRBV7-2 and TRBJ1-6; 8 bases line up with TRBD1. Trimming took 3 bases from V and 9 from J; bases not matched to a gene: 7. There are 15 residues in the CDR3. CDR1 and CDR2 (germline): SGHTA, FQGNSA. This CDR3 is CASSLLQGVGSPLHF. Here the CDR3 DNA reads TGTGCCAGCAGCTTGTTACAGGGGGTTGGTTCACCCCTCCACTTT.

This clonotype has a count of ten or more. The V gene is TRBV28, the J gene TRBJ2-7, with D perhaps assigned TRBD1 or TRBD2 (5 bases each). CDR3 length: 14 residues. V was trimmed by 6 bases and J by 3 bases, leaving 15 bases between them. Germline CDR1 is MDHEN and CDR2 is SYDVKM. Written as DNA, the CDR3 is TGTGCCAGCAGCGAACGGGGCCCCTACTACGAGCAGTACTTC. It codes for CASSERGPYYEQYF.

The chain uses TRBV10-2 and TRBJ2-2; perhaps D is TRBD1 or TRBD2 (5 bases each). The CDR3 has 17 residues. CDR1 and CDR2 from the germline V gene are WSHSY and SAAADI. The germline V and J ends were trimmed by 6 bases and 5 bases, with 22 bases remaining between them. The CDR3 loop is CASRTDRGARSTGELFF. DNA for the CDR3: TGCGCCAGCAGGACAGACCGAGGGGCGCGGTCTACCGGGGAGCTGTTTTTT.

This CDR3 reads CASSLLDRVSGNTIYF. Here the CDR3 DNA reads TGTGCCAGCAGTTTATTGGACAGGGTCTCTGGAAACACCATATATTTT. V is TRBV28 and J is TRBJ1-3, with 8 bases fitting TRBD1. Germline V gives CDR1 MDHEN, CDR2 SYDVKM. The CDR3 is 16 amino acids. The ends lost 1 base at V and 0 bases at J; junction bases unmatched: 2.

Only a few counts were recorded for this clonotype. The J gene is TRBJ2-5, the V gene TRBV9; no definite D call. The germline V gene encodes CDR1 SGDLS and CDR2 YYNGEE. The CDR3 totals 13 residues. V was cut by 1 base and J by 2 bases, with 6 bases left in between. CDR3 sequence (DNA): TGTGCCAGCAGCGTAATAGGTCAAGAGACCCAGTACTTC. Its protein product is CASSVIGQETQYF.

This clonotype has more than one count but fewer than ten. This rearrangement joins TRBV3-1 to TRBJ2-3, with a tentative D call TRBD1 (5 bases). V lost 10 bases, J lost 2 bases, and 13 bases lay in between. There are 13 residues in the CDR3. The germline gives CDR1 LGHDT, CDR2 YNNKEL (reference sequence). CDR3 amino acids: CAIRSDNTDTQYF. In nucleotides, the CDR3 is TGTGCCATCAGATCGGACAACACAGATACGCAGTATTTT.

In this sample, this clonotype turned up a few times. V gene TRBV11-2 combines with J gene TRBJ1-1, with 8 bases identical to TRBD1. Germline trimming cut 4 bases from V and 4 bases from J; bases unmatched to any gene: 8. CDR1 SGHAT and CDR2 FQNNGV come from the germline V gene. CDR3 length equals 15 residues. For the CDR3, the DNA is TGTGCCAGCAGCTACTCGACAGGGGAGGGCACTGAAGCTTTCTTT. Its protein product is CASSYSTGEGTEAFF.

This clonotype was seen repeatedly, ten times or more. The V gene is TRBV3-1, the J gene TRBJ1-2; D is perhaps TRBD1 (5 bases). CDR1 and CDR2 from the germline V gene are LGHDT and YNNKEL (reference sequence). The ends were cut back, 4 bases at V and 4 bases at J, with 16 bases in the middle. The CDR3 sequence is 15 residues long. The CDR3, as DNA: TGTGCCAGCAGCCCAAGACGGGGCTCCATCTATGGCTACACCTTC. It encodes CASSPRRGSIYGYTF.

This chain joins TRBV19 and TRBJ2-1; D call uncertain. Germline assignment: CDR1 LNHDA and CDR2 SQIVND (reference sequence). CDR3 size: 15 residues. V was shortened by 5 bases and J by 2 bases, with 13 bases between the two germline ends. DNA of the CDR3: TGTGCCAGTAGTCCAACAGATGTCCCCTACAATGAGCAGTTCTTC. Translated: CASSPTDVPYNEQFF.

V gene TRBV29-1 combines with J gene TRBJ1-1; weak D call: TRBD1 (6 bases). Germline V lookup: CDR1 SQVTM, CDR2 ANQGSEA. Trimming pared 4 bases from V and 4 bases from J, leaving 7 bases between. The CDR3 sequence is 11 residues long. The CDR3 DNA reads TGCAGCGTTGGAGGGGGCACTGAAGCTTTCTTT. Protein sequence: CSVGGGTEAFF.

In its sample, this clonotype was seen a few times. This may be a read error, as it is one base from a much larger clone. The chain combines TRBV5-6 with TRBJ2-7, with D unresolved. Germline V gives CDR1 SGHDT, CDR2 YYEEEE. The CDR3 has 11 residues. With 2 bases removed from V and 4 bases from J, the gap between germline ends came to 4 bases. CDR3 sequence: CASSFQYEQYF. The CDR3 DNA is TGTGCCAGCAGCTTCCAATACGAGCAGTACTTC. Full variable domain (remainder filled in from reference TRBV5-6 and TRBJ2-7): DAGVTQSPTHLIKTRGQQVTLRCSPKSGHDTVSWYQQALGQGPQFIFQYYEEEERQRGNFPDRFSGHQFPNYSSELNVNALLLGDSALYLCASSFQYEQYFGPGTRLTVT.

This clonotype was seen a handful of times. This chain links TRBV7-3 with TRBJ1-3, with D perhaps matching TRBD1 (6 bases). The CDR3 spans 16 residues. Trimming removed 1 base at V and 0 bases at J, with 10 bases between. CDR1 SGHTA and CDR2 FQGTGA come from the germline V gene. CDR3: CASSLNQGTSGNTIYF. CDR3 coding DNA: TGTGCCAGCAGCTTAAACCAGGGGACCTCTGGAAACACCATATATTTT.

This clonotype turned up a few times. J is TRBJ2-7 and V is TRBV6-2 or TRBV6-3; 12 bases agree with TRBD1. Germline V gene sequence: CDR1 MNHEY, CDR2 SVGEGT. This CDR3 has 18 amino acids. Trimming cost V 7 bases and J 6 bases; bases outside gene matches: 19. This chain's CDR3 is CASNPLPKGDRGPSEQYF. In nucleotides, the CDR3 is TGTGCCAGCAATCCCCTCCCCAAGGGGGACAGGGGGCCATCCGAGCAGTACTTC.

This clonotype was counted many times. The chain links TRBV5-6 to TRBJ1-1; TRBD1 matches at 9 bases. This CDR3 contains 17 residues. CDR1 is SGHDT and CDR2 is YYEEEE in the germline V gene. V gave up 4 bases and J gave up 3 bases; unmatched junction bases: 13. The CDR3 loop is CASSPPADRGTYTEAFF. The CDR3 bases are TGTGCCAGCAGCCCGCCGGCGGACAGGGGCACCTACACTGAAGCTTTCTTT.

The chain combines TRBV11-2 with TRBJ2-3, with TRBD2 matching over 9 bases. The CDR3 loop spans 16 amino acids. J gave up 3 bases and V 4 bases, and 8 bases lay outside the gene matches. In germline, CDR1 is SGHAT, CDR2 FQNNGV. The CDR3 DNA reads TGTGCCAGCAGCTACGGGACTAGCTGGTTGACAGATACGCAGTATTTT. Translating gives CASSYGTSWLTDTQYF.

This clonotype was seen ten or more times. The V call is TRBV4-1, the J call TRBJ1-4, with unresolved D. The V and J ends lost 2 bases and 8 bases respectively, with 9 bases between them. The CDR3 spans 13 residues. Germline-derived CDR1 and CDR2 are MGHRA and YSYEKL. Here the CDR3 DNA reads TGCGCCAGCAGCCAACCGGGTGGGGAAAAACTGTTTTTT. The encoded protein is CASSQPGGEKLFF.

This clonotype was detected a few times. The CDR3 loop is CASTLGQGAFNEQFF. In nucleotides, the CDR3 is TGTGCCAGTACCCTGGGACAGGGGGCTTTCAATGAGCAGTTCTTC. The chain recombines TRBV19 with TRBJ2-1, with TRBD1 identical over 12 bases. This CDR3 is built from 15 residues. Trimming removed 7 bases from V and 6 bases from J; junction bases left unmatched: 7. Germline values: CDR1 LNHDA, CDR2 SQIVND (reference sequence).